This entry describes one TCR beta chain. What it binds is unknown. The same CDR3 can be traced to other DNA sequences in this sample. The record originates from a study of OX40 agonist ivuxolimab in advanced cancers. At the level of the study: An anti-OX40 (CD134) antibody with agonistic activity, ivuxolimab, was administered to patients.

General study results and limits: Blood T cells, both CD4+ and CD8+, expanded clonally by week 6 at 0.1 to 3.0 mg/kg. The work left the antigen specificity of expanded peripheral T cells undetermined.

Germline assignment: CDR1 SQVTM and CDR2 ANQGSEA. This CDR3 is built from 14 residues. The V end lost 2 bases, the J end lost 5 bases, and 12 bases lay between the germline ends. The method was immunoSEQ multiplex PCR; TCRdb's version includes in-frame clones alone and lacks a portion of them. The table has under 40,000 clones, more than 60% seen once. The receptor comes from an adult with an advanced solid tumor such as melanoma, head and neck, liver or kidney cancer. This specimen consisted of CD4+ or CD8+ T cells sorted from blood, obtained in a trial of the OX40 agonist ivuxolimab. The chain links TRBV29-1 to TRBJ2-2, with a weak D call TRBD2 (7 bases). CDR3: CSVERGAGTGELFF. As DNA, the CDR3 is TGCAGCGTTGAACGGGGGGCGGGGACCGGGGAGCTGTTTTTT.